The next 5 T cell receptor beta chains were all read from a single sample in a study of blood T cell repertoires in COVID-19 (dated by TCRdb to the early 2020s). Library construction relied on the immunoSEQ multiplex PCR assay. The table was pulled from immuneACCESS by TCRdb, which kept in-frame rearrangements only. Such tables lose some clones; where checked, under half of the loss comes from unresolved V genes, and the rest has no known cause. The sample table lists some 93,000 clones, approximately 86% of them with a count of one. The ten most abundant clones make up approximately 7.2% of the sample. The sequenced sample consisted of peripheral blood. Receptors were obtained from a man in his 60s with acute or convalescent COVID-19.

V and J are TRBV2 and TRBJ1-1; 7 bases line up with TRBD1. The junction had 8 bases not matched to a gene; V was cut back by 3 bases and J by 10 bases. The CDR3 spans 13 residues. The germline CDR1 and CDR2 sequences are SNHLY and FYNNEI. The CDR3 DNA is TGTGCCAGCAGTGAGACCGACAGGGCCGGAGCTTTCTTT. This gives the protein CASSETDRAGAFF.

The chain uses TRBV7-9 and TRBJ2-3; 12 bases are shared with TRBD2. Germline-derived CDR1 and CDR2 are SEHNR and FQNEAQ (reference sequence). V lost 5 bases to trimming and J lost 6 bases; unmatched junction nucleotides: 6. The CDR3 contains 15 residues. The CDR3 reads CASSKGLAGPDTQYF. Here the CDR3 DNA reads TGTGCCAGCAGCAAGGGACTAGCGGGTCCTGATACGCAGTATTTT.

This clone came up once. This chain joins TRBV7-8 and TRBJ1-2; possibly TRBD1 for D (5 bases). Germline V gives CDR1 SGHVS, CDR2 FQNEAQ. The CDR3 runs 14 residues. V was trimmed by 5 bases and J by 4 bases, leaving 14 bases between them. The CDR3 protein is CASSLGAGRYGYTF. The CDR3 nucleotides are TGTGCCAGCAGCCTCGGAGCAGGGCGCTATGGCTACACCTTC. Full variable domain (outside the CDR3, taken from reference TRBV7-8 and TRBJ1-2): GAGVSQSPRYKVAKRGQDVALRCDPISGHVSLFWYQQALGQGPEFLTYFQNEAQLDKSGLPSDRFFAERPEGSVSTLKIQRTQQEDSAVYLCASSLGAGRYGYTFGSGTRLTVV.

V gene TRBV11-3 combines with J gene TRBJ1-3; D gene ambiguous. V was clipped by 5 bases and J by 0 bases, with 8 bases between them. The CDR3 is made up of 14 amino acids. The germline V gene has CDR1 SGHNT and CDR2 YENEEA. The CDR3 reads CASSGPGSGNTIYF. In DNA, the CDR3 is TGTGCCAGCAGCGGTCCAGGCTCTGGAAACACCATATATTTT.

This sequence joins TRBV28 and TRBJ1-2; tentative D call: TRBD1 (5 bases). The CDR3 has 12 residues. V lost 4 bases and J 7 bases, leaving 10 bases between the germline ends. CDR1 MDHEN and CDR2 SYDVKM come from the germline V gene. This CDR3 reads CASSSGIGGYTF. The CDR3 DNA follows: TGTGCCAGCAGTTCAGGGATCGGTGGCTACACCTTC.